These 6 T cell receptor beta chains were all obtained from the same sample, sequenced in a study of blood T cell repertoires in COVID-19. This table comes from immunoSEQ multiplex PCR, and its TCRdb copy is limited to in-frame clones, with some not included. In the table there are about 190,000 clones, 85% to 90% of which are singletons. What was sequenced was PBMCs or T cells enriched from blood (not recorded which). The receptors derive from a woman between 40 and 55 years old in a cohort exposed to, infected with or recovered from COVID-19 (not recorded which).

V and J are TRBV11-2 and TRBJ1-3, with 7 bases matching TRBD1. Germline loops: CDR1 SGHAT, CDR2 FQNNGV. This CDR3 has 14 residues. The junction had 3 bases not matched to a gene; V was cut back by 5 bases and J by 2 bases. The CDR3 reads CASSPDRAGNTIYF. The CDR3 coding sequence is TGTGCCAGCAGCCCCGACAGGGCTGGAAACACCATATATTTT.

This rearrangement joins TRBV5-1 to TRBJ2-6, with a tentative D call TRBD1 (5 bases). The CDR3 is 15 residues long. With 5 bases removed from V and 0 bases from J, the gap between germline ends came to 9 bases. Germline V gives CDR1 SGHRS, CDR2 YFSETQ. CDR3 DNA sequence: TGCGCCAGCAGTGCGGACATCTCTGGGGCCAACGTCCTGACTTTC. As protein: CASSADISGANVLTF.

The CDR3 protein is CASSEDRGSGGGYTF. CDR3 sequence (DNA): TGTGCCAGCAGTGAGGACAGGGGCTCGGGAGGGGGCTACACCTTC. The rearrangement links TRBV2 to TRBJ1-2; TRBD1 matches 9 bases. The CDR3 covers 15 residues. V trimming: 3 bases; J trimming: 8 bases; junction bases outside the gene matches: 10. Germline loops: CDR1 SNHLY, CDR2 FYNNEI.

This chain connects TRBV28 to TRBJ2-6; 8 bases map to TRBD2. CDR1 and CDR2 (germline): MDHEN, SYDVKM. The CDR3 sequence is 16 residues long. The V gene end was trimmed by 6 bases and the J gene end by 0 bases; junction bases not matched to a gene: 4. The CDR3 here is CASRERGSSGANVLTF. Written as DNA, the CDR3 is TGTGCCAGCAGGGAGCGGGGGAGCTCTGGGGCCAACGTCCTGACTTTC. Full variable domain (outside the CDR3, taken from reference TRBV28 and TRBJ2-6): DVKVTQSSRYLVKRTGEKVFLECVQDMDHENMFWYRQDPGLGLRLIYFSYDVKMKEKGDIPEGYSVSREKKERFSLILESASTNQTSMYLCASRERGSSGANVLTFGAGSRLTVL.

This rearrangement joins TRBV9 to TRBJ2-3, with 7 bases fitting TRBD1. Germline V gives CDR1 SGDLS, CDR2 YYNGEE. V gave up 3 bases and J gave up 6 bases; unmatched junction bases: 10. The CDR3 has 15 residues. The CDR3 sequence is CASSGGGAYSDTQYF. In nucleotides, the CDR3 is TGTGCCAGCAGCGGAGGGGGCGCTTATAGCGATACGCAGTATTTT.

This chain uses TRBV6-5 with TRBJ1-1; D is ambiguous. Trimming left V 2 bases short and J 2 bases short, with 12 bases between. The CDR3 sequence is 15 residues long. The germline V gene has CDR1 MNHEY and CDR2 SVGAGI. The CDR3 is CASSYDPGSNTEAFF. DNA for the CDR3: TGTGCCAGCAGTTACGATCCGGGTTCAAACACTGAAGCTTTCTTT.